The clone carrying this TCR beta chain was seen a handful of times. The antigen remains unidentified. The source of the sample is a study of T-cell reconstitution after alpha-beta-depleted transplantation in children. Trimming removed 0 bases from V and 4 bases from J, with 7 bases in between. CDR3 size: 14 residues. Germline V lookup: CDR1 MNHEY, CDR2 SVGEGT. Unique molecular identifiers were incorporated when the TCRbeta library was constructed. TCRdb redid the calling of the PCR reads with MiXCR, one entry per CDR3 protein. In the table there are about 130,000 distinct CDR3 sequences, roughly 9.7% of which are singletons. Study-wide results and caveats: Reportedly, alpha-beta T cells present about two months post-transplant originated from several hundred expanded clones of graft origin.

This TCR came from a girl under three years old who had a stem cell transplant for combined immunodeficiency, so the T cells may come from the graft donor. Sequencing was performed on PBMCs, mostly from graft donor cells, taken 180 days after TCRalphabeta/CD19-depleted stem cell transplant. V usage is TRBV6-2 or TRBV6-3 and J usage is TRBJ2-1, with D unclear. The CDR3 reads CASSYSVEYNEQFF. The DNA for the CDR3 is TGTGCCAGCAGTTACTCAGTAGAATACAATGAGCAGTTCTTC.